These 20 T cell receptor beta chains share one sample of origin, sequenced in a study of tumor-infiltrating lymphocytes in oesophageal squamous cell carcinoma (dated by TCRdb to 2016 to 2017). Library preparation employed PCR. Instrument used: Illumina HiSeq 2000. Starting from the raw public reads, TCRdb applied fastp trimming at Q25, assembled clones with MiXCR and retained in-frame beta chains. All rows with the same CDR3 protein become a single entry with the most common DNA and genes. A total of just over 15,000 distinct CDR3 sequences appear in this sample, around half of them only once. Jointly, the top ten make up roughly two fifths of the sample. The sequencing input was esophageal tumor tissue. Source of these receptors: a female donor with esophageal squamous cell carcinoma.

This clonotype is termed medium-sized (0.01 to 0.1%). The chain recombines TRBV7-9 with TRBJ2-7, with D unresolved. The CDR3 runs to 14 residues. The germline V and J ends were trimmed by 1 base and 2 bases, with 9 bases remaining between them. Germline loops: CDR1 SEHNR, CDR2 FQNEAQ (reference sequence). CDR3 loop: CASSLGYGAYEQYF. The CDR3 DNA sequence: TGTGCCAGCAGCTTAGGTTACGGAGCCTACGAGCAGTACTTC. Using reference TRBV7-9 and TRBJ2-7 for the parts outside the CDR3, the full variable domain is DTGVSQNPRHKITKRGQNVTFRCDPISEHNRLYWYRQTLGQGPEFLTYFQNEAQLEKSRLLSDRFSAERPKGSFSTLEIQRTEQGDSAMYLCASSLGYGAYEQYFGPGTRLTVT.

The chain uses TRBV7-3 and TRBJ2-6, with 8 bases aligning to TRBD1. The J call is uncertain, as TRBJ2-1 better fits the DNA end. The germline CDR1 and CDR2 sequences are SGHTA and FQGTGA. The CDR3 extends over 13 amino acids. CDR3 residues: CASSSPDREEQFF. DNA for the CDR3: TGTGCCAGCAGCTCCCCGGACAGGGAAGAGCAGTTCTTC.

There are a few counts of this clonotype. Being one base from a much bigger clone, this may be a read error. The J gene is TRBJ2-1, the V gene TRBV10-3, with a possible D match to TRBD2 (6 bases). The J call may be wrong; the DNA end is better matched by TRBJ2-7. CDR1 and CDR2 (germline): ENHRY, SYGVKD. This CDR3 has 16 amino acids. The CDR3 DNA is TGTGCCAGCCGCTCACTGACGGGAGAAGGCCGCAATGAGCAGTACTTC. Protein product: CASRSLTGEGRNEQYF.

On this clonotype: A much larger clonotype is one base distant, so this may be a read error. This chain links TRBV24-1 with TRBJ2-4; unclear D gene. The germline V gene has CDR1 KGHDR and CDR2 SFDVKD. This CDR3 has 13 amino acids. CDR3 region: CTTSVRADNEQYF. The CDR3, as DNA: TGTACCACCAGTGTAAGGGCCGACAATGAGCAGTACTTC.

In DNA, the CDR3 is TGTGCCAGCAGTCAACAGGGTTACGATCAGTATTTT. Translation gives CASSQQGYDQYF. The chain recombines TRBV6-1 with TRBJ1-1, with D tentatively TRBD1 (6 bases). The tail of the sequence fits TRBJ2-3 better, so the J call may be wrong. The germline gives CDR1 MNHNS, CDR2 SASEGT. CDR3 size: 12 residues.

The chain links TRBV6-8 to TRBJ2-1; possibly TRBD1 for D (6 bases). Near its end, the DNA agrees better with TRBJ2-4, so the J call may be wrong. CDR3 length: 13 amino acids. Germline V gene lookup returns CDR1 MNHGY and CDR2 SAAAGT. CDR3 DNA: TGTGCCAGCAGCACAGGGTTCAAAAACATTCAGTACTTC. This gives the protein CASSTGFKNIQYF.

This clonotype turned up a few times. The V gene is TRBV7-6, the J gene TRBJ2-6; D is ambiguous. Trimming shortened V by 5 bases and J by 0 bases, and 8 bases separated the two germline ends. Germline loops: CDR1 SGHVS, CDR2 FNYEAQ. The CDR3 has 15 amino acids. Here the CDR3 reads CASSTVFSGANVLTF. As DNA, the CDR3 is TGTGCCAGCAGCACAGTGTTCTCTGGGGCCAACGTCCTGACTTTC.

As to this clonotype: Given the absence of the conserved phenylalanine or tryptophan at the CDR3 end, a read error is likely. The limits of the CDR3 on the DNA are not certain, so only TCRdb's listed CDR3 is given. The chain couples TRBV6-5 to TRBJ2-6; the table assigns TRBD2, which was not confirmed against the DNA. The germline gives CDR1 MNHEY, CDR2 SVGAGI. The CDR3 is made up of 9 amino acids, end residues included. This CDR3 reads CASSDKAGT.

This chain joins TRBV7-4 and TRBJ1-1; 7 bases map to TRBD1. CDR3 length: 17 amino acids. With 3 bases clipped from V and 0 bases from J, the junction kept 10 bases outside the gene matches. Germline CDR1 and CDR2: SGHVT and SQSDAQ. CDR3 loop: CASSLGQLKNLNTEAFF. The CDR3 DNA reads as TGTGCCAGCAGCTTGGGACAGCTGAAAAACCTGAACACTGAAGCTTTCTTT.

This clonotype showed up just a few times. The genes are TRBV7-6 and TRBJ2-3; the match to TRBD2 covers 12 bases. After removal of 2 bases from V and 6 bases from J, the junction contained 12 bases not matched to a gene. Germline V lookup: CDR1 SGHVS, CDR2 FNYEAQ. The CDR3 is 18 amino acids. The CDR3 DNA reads TGTGCCAGCAGCTTAACCCCCCGCCTAGCGGGAGGGCTTGATACGCAGTATTTT. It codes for CASSLTPRLAGGLDTQYF.

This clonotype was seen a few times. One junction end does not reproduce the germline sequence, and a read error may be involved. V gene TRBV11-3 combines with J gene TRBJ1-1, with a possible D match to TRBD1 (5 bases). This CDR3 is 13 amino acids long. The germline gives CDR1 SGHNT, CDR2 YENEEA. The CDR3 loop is CASSPRGETEAIF. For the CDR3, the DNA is TGTGCCAGCAGCCCCCGGGGGGAGACTGAAGCTATCTTT.

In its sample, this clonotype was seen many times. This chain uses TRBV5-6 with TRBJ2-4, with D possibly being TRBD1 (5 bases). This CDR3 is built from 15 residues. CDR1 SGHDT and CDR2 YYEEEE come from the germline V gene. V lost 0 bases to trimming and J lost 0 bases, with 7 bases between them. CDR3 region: CASSLVQGAKNIQYF. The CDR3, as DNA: TGTGCCAGCAGCTTGGTTCAGGGAGCCAAAAACATTCAGTACTTC.

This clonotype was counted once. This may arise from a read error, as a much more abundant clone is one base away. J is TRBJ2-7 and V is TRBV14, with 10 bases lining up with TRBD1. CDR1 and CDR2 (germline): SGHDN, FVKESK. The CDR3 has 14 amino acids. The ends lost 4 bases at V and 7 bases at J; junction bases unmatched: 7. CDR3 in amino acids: CASSRRDRGGEQYF. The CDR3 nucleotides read TGTGCCAGCAGCCGCCGGGACAGGGGAGGTGAGCAGTACTTC. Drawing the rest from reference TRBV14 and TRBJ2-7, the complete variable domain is EAGVTQFPSHSVIEKGQTVTLRCDPISGHDNLYWYRRVMGKEIKFLLHFVKESKQDESGMPNNRFLAERTGGTYSTLKVQPAELEDSGVYFCASSRRDRGGEQYFGPGTRLTVT.

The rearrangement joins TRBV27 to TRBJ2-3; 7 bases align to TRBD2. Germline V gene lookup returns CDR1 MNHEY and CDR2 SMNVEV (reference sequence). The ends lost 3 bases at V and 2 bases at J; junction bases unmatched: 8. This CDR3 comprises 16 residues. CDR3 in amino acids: CASSLVAGDYTDTQYF. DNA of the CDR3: TGTGCCAGCAGTTTGGTTGCGGGAGATTACACAGATACGCAGTATTTT.

Here the CDR3 reads CASSTGTPYEQYF. CDR3 bases: TGTGCCAGCAGCACCGGGACCCCCTACGAGCAGTACTTC. The chain employs TRBV28 and TRBJ2-1; D possibly uses TRBD1 or TRBD2 (5 bases each). The J call could be wrong; TRBJ2-7 is a better fit for the DNA end. The germline V gene encodes CDR1 MDHEN and CDR2 SYDVKM. The CDR3 length is 13 residues.

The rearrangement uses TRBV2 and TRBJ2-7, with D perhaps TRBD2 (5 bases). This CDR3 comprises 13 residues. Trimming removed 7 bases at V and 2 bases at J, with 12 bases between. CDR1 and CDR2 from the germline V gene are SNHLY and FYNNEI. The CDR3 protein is CASTREYTYEQYF. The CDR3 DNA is TGTGCCAGCACCCGGGAATATACCTACGAGCAGTACTTC. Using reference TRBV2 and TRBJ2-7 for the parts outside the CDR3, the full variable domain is EPEVTQTPSHQVTQMGQEVILRCVPISNHLYFYWYRQILGQKVEFLVSFYNNEISEKSEIFDDQFSVERPDGSNFTLKIRSTKLEDSAMYFCASTREYTYEQYFGPGTRLTVT.

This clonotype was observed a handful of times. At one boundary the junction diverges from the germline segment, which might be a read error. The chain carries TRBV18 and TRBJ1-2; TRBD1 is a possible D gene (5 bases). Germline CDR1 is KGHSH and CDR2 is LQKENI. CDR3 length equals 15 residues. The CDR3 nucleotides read TGTGCCAGCTCACCACGTCAGACAGCCCCCTATGGCTACAACTTC. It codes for CASSPRQTAPYGYNF.

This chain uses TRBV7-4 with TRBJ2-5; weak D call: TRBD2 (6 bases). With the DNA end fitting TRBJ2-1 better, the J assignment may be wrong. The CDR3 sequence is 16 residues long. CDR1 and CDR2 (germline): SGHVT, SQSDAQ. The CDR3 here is CASSPEDYLAYNEQFF. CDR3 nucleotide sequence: TGTGCCAGCAGCCCCGAGGACTACCTAGCCTACAATGAGCAGTTCTTC.

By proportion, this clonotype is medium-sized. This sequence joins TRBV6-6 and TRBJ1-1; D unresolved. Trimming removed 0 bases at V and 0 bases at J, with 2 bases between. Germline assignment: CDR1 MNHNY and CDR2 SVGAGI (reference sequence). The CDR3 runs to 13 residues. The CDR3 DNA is TGTGCCAGCAGTTACTCCGTGAACACTGAAGCTTTCTTT. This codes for CASSYSVNTEAFF.

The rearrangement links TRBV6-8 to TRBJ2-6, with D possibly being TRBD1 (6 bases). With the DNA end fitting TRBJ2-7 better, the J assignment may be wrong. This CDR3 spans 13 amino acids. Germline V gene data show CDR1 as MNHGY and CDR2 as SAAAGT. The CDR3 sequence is CASSYSRGNEQYF. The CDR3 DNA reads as TGTGCCAGCAGTTACTCCAGGGGTAATGAGCAGTACTTC.